The source of this TCR beta chain is a study of T-cell reconstitution after alpha-beta-depleted transplantation in children. The TCRbeta library was prepared with unique molecular identifiers. TCRdb re-derived calls from the PCR reads in MiXCR, one entry per CDR3 protein. Of a few hundred thousand distinct CDR3 sequences listed, roughly 22% are singletons. This clonotype turned up a few times. The receptor comes from a human donor who donated a stem cell graft to a child with acute myeloid leukemia. The source was PBMCs from the stem cell graft donor, collected from the stem cell graft.

CDR3 residues: CSARLPLGGYTF. The CDR3 region has the DNA TGCAGTGCTAGGCTCCCTCTCGGGGGCTACACCTTC. J is TRBJ1-2 and V is TRBV20-1; D not certain. V was clipped by 3 bases and J by 8 bases, with 13 bases between them. CDR1 and CDR2 (germline): DFQATT, SNEGSKA (reference sequence). The CDR3 is made up of 12 amino acids.